This T cell receptor beta chain derives from a study of T cell responses to AZD1222 COVID-19 vaccine. Pooled together were second doses at about 4 or about 12 weeks. Using immunoSEQ multiplex PCR, the repertoire was profiled, and TCRdb retains in-frame clones only, with some absent. The sample yields about 130,000 clones, about 90% seen once. Per the germline V gene, CDR1 is SGHRS and CDR2 is YFSETQ. Trimming removed 0 bases from V and 4 bases from J, with 13 bases in between. The CDR3 is 15 residues long. A word on this clone: The antigen is undetermined.

Whole-study findings and limits: Unmutated regions of variants are reportedly targeted by nearly half of spike-specific TCRs. Donors in the cohort were predominantly white British and more often female, and clonal diversity was possibly underestimated. The repertoires were collected only after the peak T cell response.

This chain uses TRBV5-1 with TRBJ1-2, with no clear D. Source: peripheral blood, taken 28 days after the second AZD1222 dose. The receptor was derived from an adult who received the AZD1222 COVID-19 vaccine. CDR3 coding DNA: TGCGCCAGCAGCTTGGGAGCCGGGTTTAGCTATGGCTACACCTTC. Amino acid sequence: CASSLGAGFSYGYTF.